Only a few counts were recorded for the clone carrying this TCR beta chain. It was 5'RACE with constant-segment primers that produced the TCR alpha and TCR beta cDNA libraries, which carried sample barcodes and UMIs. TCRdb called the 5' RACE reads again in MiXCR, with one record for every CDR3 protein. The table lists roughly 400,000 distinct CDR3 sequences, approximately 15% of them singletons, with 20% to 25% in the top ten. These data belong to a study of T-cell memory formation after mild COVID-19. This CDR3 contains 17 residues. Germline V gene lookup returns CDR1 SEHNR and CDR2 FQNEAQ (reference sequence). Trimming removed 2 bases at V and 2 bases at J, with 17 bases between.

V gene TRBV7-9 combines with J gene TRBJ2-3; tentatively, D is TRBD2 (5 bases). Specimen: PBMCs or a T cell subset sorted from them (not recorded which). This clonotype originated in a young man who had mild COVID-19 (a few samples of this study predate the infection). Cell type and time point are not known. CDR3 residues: CASSLLVRTDITDTQYF. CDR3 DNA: TGTGCCAGCAGCTTATTGGTGAGGACTGACATCACAGATACGCAGTATTTT.